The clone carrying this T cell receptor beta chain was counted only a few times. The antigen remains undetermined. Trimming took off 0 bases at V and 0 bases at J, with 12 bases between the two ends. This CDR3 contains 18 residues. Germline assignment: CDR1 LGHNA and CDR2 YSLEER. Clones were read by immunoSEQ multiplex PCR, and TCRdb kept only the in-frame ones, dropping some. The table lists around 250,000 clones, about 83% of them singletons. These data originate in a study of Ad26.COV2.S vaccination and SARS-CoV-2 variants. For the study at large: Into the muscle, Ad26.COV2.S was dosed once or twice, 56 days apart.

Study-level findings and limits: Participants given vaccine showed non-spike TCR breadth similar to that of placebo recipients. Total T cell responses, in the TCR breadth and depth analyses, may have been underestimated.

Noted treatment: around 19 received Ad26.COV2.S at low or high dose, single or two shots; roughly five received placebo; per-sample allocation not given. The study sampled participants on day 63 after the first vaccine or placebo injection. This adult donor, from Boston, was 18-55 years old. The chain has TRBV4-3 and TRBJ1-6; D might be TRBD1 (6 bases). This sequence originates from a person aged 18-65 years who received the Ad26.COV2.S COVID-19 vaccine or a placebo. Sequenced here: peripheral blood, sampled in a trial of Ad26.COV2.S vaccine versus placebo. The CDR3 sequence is CASSQDRGQSSYNSPLHF. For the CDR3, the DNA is TGCGCCAGCAGCCAAGATCGTGGACAGAGCTCCTATAATTCACCCCTCCACTTT.